This T cell receptor beta chain was identified during a study of naive CD8 T cells in extremely preterm neonates. Trimming left V 3 bases short and J 0 bases short, with 7 bases between. Germline CDR1 is PRHDT and CDR2 is FYEKMQ (reference sequence). This CDR3 spans 14 amino acids. Elective cesarean births at roughly 35-41 weeks, without labor or membrane rupture, supplied the cord blood. Here immunoSEQ multiplex PCR was the method, and the copy in TCRdb shows in-frame clones only, minus some. The data show under 7,000 clones, with 98% seen just once and just over 0.4% held by the top ten. Findings and limits, study-wide: Preterm samples differed in productive template counts; sample size was small. Compared with older groups, preterm CDR3s were shorter, with fewer N additions and less trimming.

This clone has just one count. Its cognate antigen is unknown. Specimen: naive CD8+ T cells from cord blood. The origin of this receptor is a newborn in good health. V gene TRBV13 combines with J gene TRBJ2-3; D is unclear. The CDR3 DNA reads as TGTGCCAGCAGCTTTGGCCCAAGCACAGATACGCAGTATTTT. Translating it yields CASSFGPSTDTQYF.